Listed here are 6 T cell receptor beta chains from one sample, sequenced in a study of tumor-infiltrating lymphocytes in primary liver carcinoma. Unsorted whole blood supplied the blood RNA, and germline DNA was isolated too. With roughly 540 ng total RNA as template and a constant-region primer, TCR beta cDNA was made. The TCR beta library was amplified through three nested multiplex PCR rounds in a modified ARM-PCR procedure. Rounds one and two of PCR, each of 10 to 11 cycles, were primed with TRBV1-TRBV30 forward primers and a C-beta reverse primer. TCRdb recomputed calls from the multiplex PCR reads with MiXCR, one row per CDR3 protein. In the table there are 250,000 to 350,000 distinct CDR3 sequences, approximately 54% of which are singletons. The specimen was peripheral blood. These receptors came from a young woman with primary liver carcinoma and hepatitis B virus infection.

The chain links TRBV11-2 to TRBJ2-1, with unresolved D. V lost 5 bases, J lost 7 bases, and 15 bases lay in between. Germline CDR1 is SGHAT and CDR2 is FQNNGV. There are 14 residues in the CDR3. CDR3 sequence reads: CASSLGTEQNEQFF. The CDR3 DNA is TGTGCCAGCAGCCTGGGAACGGAACAGAATGAGCAGTTCTTC.

About this clonotype: This may be a read error, as it is one base from a much larger clone. The chain employs TRBV12-3 or TRBV12-4 and TRBJ1-5; D might be TRBD1 (5 bases). This CDR3 is 13 amino acids long. The CDR3 DNA reads TGTGCCAGCACCGGGATCGCCTCGGGGCCCCAGCGTTTT. Its protein product is CASTGIASGPQRF.

With respect to this clonotype: With a much larger clone just one base away, this may be a read error. The rearrangement joins TRBV29-1 to TRBJ2-7; 9 bases match TRBD1. Germline V gene sequence: CDR1 SQVTM, CDR2 ANQGSEA. The CDR3 covers 15 residues. CDR3 amino acids: CCVEDAWTGEREQYF. For the CDR3, the DNA is TGCTGCGTTGAAGATGCTTGGACAGGGGAACGCGAGCAGTACTTC.

The V call is TRBV5-4, the J call TRBJ2-7; the match to TRBD2 covers 13 bases. The CDR3 is 16 amino acids. The V gene end was trimmed by 4 bases and the J gene end by 4 bases; junction bases not matched to a gene: 8. Germline lookup yields CDR1 SGHNT and CDR2 YYREEE (reference sequence). Here the CDR3 reads CASSPRTSGSMYEQYF. The CDR3 coding sequence is TGTGCCAGCAGCCCAAGGACTAGCGGGAGTATGTACGAGCAGTACTTC.

The chain combines TRBV4-3 with TRBJ2-1; 7 bases agree with TRBD2. The CDR3 extends over 15 amino acids. The germline V gene encodes CDR1 LGHNA and CDR2 YSLEER. J lost 5 bases, V lost 1 base, and 5 bases had no gene match. This CDR3 is CASSQASSGNNEQFF. The DNA for the CDR3 is TGCGCCAGCAGCCAAGCGTCTAGCGGAAACAATGAGCAGTTCTTC.

A word on this clonotype: At one of its ends the junction is not consistent with the germline gene, which may arise from a read error. This sequence joins TRBV11-3 and TRBJ2-5, with unresolved D. CDR3 length: 14 residues. CDR1 SGHNT and CDR2 YENEEA come from the germline V gene. This chain's CDR3 is CAGSLVTASETQYF. CDR3 nucleotides: TGCGCCGGCAGCTTAGTCACGGCCTCGGAGACCCAGTACTTC. Full variable domain (outside the CDR3, taken from reference TRBV11-3 and TRBJ2-5): EAGVVQSPRYKIIEKKQPVAFWCNPISGHNTLYWYLQNLGQGPELLIRYENEEAVDDSQLPKDRFSAERLKGVDSTLKIQPAELGDSAVYLCAGSLVTASETQYFGPGTRLLVL.